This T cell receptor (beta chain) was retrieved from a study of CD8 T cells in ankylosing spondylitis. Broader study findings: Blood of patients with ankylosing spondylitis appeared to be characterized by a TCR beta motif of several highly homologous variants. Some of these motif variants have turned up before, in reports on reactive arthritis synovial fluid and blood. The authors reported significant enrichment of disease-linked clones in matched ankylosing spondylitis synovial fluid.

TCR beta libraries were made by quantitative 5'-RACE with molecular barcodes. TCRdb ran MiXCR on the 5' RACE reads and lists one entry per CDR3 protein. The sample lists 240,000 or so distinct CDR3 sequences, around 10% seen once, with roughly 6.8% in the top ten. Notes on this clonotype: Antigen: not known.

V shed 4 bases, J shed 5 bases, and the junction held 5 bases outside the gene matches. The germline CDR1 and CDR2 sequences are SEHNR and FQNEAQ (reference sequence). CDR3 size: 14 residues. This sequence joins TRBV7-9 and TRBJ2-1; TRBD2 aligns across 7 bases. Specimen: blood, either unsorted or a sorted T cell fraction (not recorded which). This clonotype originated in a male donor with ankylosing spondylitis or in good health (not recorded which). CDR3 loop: CASSWGAGNNEQFF. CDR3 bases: TGTGCCAGCAGCTGGGGAGCGGGGAACAATGAGCAGTTCTTC.